This T cell receptor beta chain originates from a study of cytomegalovirus exposure and HLA in healthy donors. Points from the study as a whole: Most CMV-associated TCR beta chains were later found to appear HLA-restricted. The classifier, whose performance was assessed in both the original and validation cohorts, reportedly diagnosed cytomegalovirus status with high specificity and sensitivity.

With regard to this clone: Its antigen remains unknown.

Amplification used 60 Vbeta primers and 13 Jbeta primers. Data came from immunoSEQ multiplex PCR; TCRdb stores just in-frame clones and leaves some out. The table records 70,000 to 85,000 clones, approximately 74% of them present only once. With 3 bases clipped from V and 8 bases from J, the junction kept 6 bases outside the gene matches. Germline CDR1 and CDR2: KGHSH and LQKENI. The CDR3 is 13 amino acids. The receptor's source is a man aged 40-50 years in good health and CMV-seropositive. J is TRBJ1-1 and V is TRBV18; 7 bases line up with TRBD1. Sample: PBMCs. The DNA for the CDR3 is TGTGCCAGCTCACCTCTAGGGACAGCCGAAGCTTTCTTT. This sequence encodes CASSPLGTAEAFF. Drawing the rest from reference TRBV18 and TRBJ1-1, the complete variable domain is NAGVMQNPRHLVRRRGQEARLRCSPMKGHSHVYWYRQLPEEGLKFMVYLQKENIIDESGMPKERFSAEFPKEGPSILRIQQVVRGDSAAYFCASSPLGTAEAFFGQGTRLTVV.